Here is one T cell receptor beta chain with its context. Its antigen is still unknown. No qualities accompany the bases; no much larger clone lies one base away. Measured from the cysteine to the phenylalanine, the CDR3 is 13 residues long. Of all the DNA, just the CDR3 is kept, 39 bases in frame from base 1. Reading the germline V gene gives CDR1 KGHSH and CDR2 LQKENI. V is pruned by 8 bases and J by 6 bases, leaving 6 bases of the junction without a gene match. The data were obtained in a study of shared clonotypes between healthy human individuals (dated by TCRdb to 2019 to 2021). With respect to the entire study: A few men and a couple of women, aged 18 to 49 years, made up the cohort. To increase sequencing depth and limit assay-specific biases, different laboratories used diverse techniques to prepare libraries and sequence TCR repertoires. To estimate repertoire size and how much clonotype sharing occurs between individuals, the study deeply sequenced the blood TCR repertoires of 5 or 6 healthy adults. For each donor, three plates each were used for CD4 naive and CD4 memory, two plates were used for CD8 naive, and one plate was used for CD8 memory. Between about 0.94 and 8.9 billion PBMCs per donor were obtained by leukapheresis. Results the study describes overall, beyond this receptor: Even with the large sequencing depth, rarefaction of the sorted-subset datasets indicated that sequencing was incomplete. Because the study included a small number of donors, the genetic and exposure-history diversity represented was limited. Sampling was restricted to blood, and TCR repertoires in tissues likely differ from the TCR repertoires found in blood. When four donors were compared, the shared fraction of clonotypes was about 5% for naive CD4, approximately 3.3% for naive CD8, 2% to 2.5% for memory CD4, and 0.35% to 0.4% for memory CD8. Compared with non-shared clonotypes, clonotypes shared by all four sorted-subset donors had higher generation probabilities. Pairwise subsampling indicated that sequencing depth was expected to affect the degree of clonotype sharing among donors. Estimated clonotype richness was generally larger for naive than for memory subsets.

The donors were healthy, HIV-negative adults with no recently reported acute infections or vaccinations. Only Caucasian adults living in Nashville, Tennessee, USA were represented among the donors. CD4+ T cells were enriched by magnetic negative selection; naive cells were then positively selected on CD45RA, and the negative fraction formed the memory subset. Blood was collected by leukapheresis, and PBMCs were isolated by Ficoll-Histopaque density gradient centrifugation and then cryopreserved in liquid nitrogen vapor phase. Analytical flow cytometry was used to check the purity and quantity of every magnetically sorted T cell population. Genomic DNA was isolated from each sorted fraction and quantified by UV absorbance on a Nanodrop 2000c. TCR CDR3 regions were amplified from genomic DNA by multiplex PCR using the deep immunoSEQ assay. Extracted genomic DNA from each cell subset was distributed evenly across all wells of several immunoSEQ 96-well plates, and each plate was treated as a replicate. For sorted subsets, roughly 0.2 ug genomic DNA, equal to about 30,000 T cell genomes, was loaded into each replicate PCR. Purified libraries were quantified with a Qubit 3.0 fluorometer, sized on a Bioanalyzer 2100, and re-quantified with the KAPA Library Quantification kit. A separate single-read 150-cycle Illumina NextSeq 550 flow cell was used to sequence each immunoSEQ 96-well plate. As for how the authors treated the data: Because the immunoSEQ output included only junctional sequences and no quality scores, the filtering could not be the same as the filtering used for full-length reads. Sequences were annotated with PyIR, a Python wrapper for IgBLAST v1.9, using IMGT germline references to assign V/J genes and CDR3. Reads were filtered out if the reads had weak V/J assignments (E-value above 1e-6), no CDR3, stop codons, out-of-frame junctions, or ambiguous translated residues. A V3J clonotype was defined by an identical inferred V gene, J gene, and CDR3 amino acid sequence. Percentage overlap between repertoires was calculated by dividing the number of shared unique clonotypes by the size of the smaller repertoire. Richness of each repertoire was evaluated using RTK rarefaction, the Chao1 estimator, and Recon v2.1 estimates of unobserved clonotypes. For all TCRbeta clonotypes obtained by the gDNA method from a handful of donors, generation probabilities were computed with OLGA. This immuneACCESS table, as held by TCRdb, lists in-frame sequences with V and J called but not all clones. Of the missing ones, under half trace to an unresolved V gene in checked studies; the others have no known cause. The DNA gave D and trimming, while V, J and clone size come from that table. In all, the sample holds a few million clones, and over 85% of those were seen once. The biggest ten clones account for around 0.15% of the sample.

The V and J genes are TRBV18 and TRBJ2-4, with TRBD1 matching 8 junction bases. This clonotype originated in a man younger than 30 in good health. The sequenced sample was naive CD4+ T cells sorted from blood. The cell subset or site label for this specimen denotes: CD45RA+ positively selected. The DNA is as follows: TGTGCCAGCCAGGACAGGGCGGCAAACATTCAGTACTTC. Translated, it reads CASQDRAANIQYF.